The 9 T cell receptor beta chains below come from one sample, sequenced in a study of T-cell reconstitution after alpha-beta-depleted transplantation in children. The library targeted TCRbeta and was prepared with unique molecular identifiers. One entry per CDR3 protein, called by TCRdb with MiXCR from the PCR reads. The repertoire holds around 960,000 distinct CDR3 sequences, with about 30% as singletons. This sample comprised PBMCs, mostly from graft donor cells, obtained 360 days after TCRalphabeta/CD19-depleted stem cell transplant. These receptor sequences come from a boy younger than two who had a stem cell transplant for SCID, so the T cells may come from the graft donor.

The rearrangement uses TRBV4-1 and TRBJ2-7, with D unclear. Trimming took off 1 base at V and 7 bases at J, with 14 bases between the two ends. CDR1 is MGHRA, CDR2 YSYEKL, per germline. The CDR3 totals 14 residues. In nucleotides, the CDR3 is TGCGCCAGCAGCCAAGTCCTTAGTCGCCGGGAGCAGTACTTC. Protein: CASSQVLSRREQYF.

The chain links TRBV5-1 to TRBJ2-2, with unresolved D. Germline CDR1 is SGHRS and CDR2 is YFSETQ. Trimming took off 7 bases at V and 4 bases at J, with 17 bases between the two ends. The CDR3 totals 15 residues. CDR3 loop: CASRRTDDGTGELFF. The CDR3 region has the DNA TGCGCCAGCCGTAGAACGGATGATGGCACCGGGGAGCTGTTTTTT.

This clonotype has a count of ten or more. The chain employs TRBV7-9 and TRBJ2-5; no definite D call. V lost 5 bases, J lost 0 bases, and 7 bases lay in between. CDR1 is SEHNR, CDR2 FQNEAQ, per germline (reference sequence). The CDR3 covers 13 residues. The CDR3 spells CASSLGNQETQYF. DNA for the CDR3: TGTGCCAGCAGCCTGGGGAACCAAGAGACCCAGTACTTC.

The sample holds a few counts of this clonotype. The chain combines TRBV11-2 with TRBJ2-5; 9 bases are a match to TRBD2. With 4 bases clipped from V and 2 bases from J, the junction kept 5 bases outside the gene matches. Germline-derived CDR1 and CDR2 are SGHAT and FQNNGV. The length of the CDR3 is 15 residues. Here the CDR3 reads CASSSRLAEQETQYF. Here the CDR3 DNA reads TGTGCCAGCAGCTCAAGACTAGCGGAACAAGAGACCCAGTACTTC.

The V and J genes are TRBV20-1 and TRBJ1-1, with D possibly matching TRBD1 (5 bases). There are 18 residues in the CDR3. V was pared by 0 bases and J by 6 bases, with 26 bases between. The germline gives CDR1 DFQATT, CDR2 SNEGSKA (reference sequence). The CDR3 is CSARDPTGWEGLGAEAFF. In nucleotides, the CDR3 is TGCAGTGCTAGAGATCCGACGGGATGGGAGGGACTCGGTGCTGAAGCTTTCTTT.

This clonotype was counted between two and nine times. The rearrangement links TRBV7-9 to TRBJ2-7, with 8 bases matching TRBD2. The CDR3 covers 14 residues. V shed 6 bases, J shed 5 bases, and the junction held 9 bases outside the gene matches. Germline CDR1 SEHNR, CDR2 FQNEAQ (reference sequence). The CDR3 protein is CASSPSQRGNEQYF. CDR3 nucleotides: TGTGCCAGCAGTCCCTCTCAGCGGGGGAACGAGCAGTACTTC.

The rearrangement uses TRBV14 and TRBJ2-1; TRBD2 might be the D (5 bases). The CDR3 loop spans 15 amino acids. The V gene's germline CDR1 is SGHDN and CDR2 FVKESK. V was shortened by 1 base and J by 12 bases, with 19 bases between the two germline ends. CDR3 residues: CASSQVRAPGNRQFF. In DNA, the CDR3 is TGTGCCAGCAGCCAAGTGAGAGCCCCGGGAAACCGGCAGTTCTTC.

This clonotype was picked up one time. The CDR3 bases are TGTGCCAGCAGCGTAAGAAGGCAGGGGGCGGCCAATGAGCAGTTCTTC. Residues: CASSVRRQGAANEQFF. The V and J genes are TRBV9 and TRBJ2-1; 8 bases are a match to TRBD1. The CDR3 loop spans 16 amino acids. V gave up 1 base and J gave up 6 bases; unmatched junction bases: 9. Germline lookup yields CDR1 SGDLS and CDR2 YYNGEE.

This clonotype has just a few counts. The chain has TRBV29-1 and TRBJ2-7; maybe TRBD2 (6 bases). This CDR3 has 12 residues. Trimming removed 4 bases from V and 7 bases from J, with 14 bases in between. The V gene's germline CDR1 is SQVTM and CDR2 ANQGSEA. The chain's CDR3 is CSVAGTRGEQYF. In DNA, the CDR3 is TGCAGCGTTGCTGGGACCCGGGGGGAGCAGTACTTC.